This T cell receptor (beta chain) was sequenced during a study of vaccination and CD4 T cells after COVID-19. The overall study: From HCoV-229E, HCoV-OC43, HCoV-NL63 and SARS-CoV-2, overlapping spike peptides were used to stimulate the cells.

Study outcomes and limitations: There was no significant change from roughly 21 to 40 median reactive clonotypes.

This clonotype was picked up one time. Antigen specificity is unknown. The sample's treatment: roughly nine-day PBMC culture with coronavirus spike peptide pools or control peptides (ViraFEST assay). Per-well cultures of 1.8 million or so PBMCs received around 9.9 IU/ml IL-2 and about 9.1 ug/ml peptide pools. Sequencing of DNA taken from cultured CD4+ T cells relied on the Oncomine TCR Beta short-read assay. Genomic DNA was extracted from cultured CD4+ T cells. A single record per CDR3 protein comes from TCRdb applying MiXCR to the PCR reads. The sample shows some 16,000 distinct CDR3 sequences, 63% of them seen only once. The sequence came from a human donor who had recovered from COVID-19. Sample: CD4+ T cells from blood, cultured in vitro.

CDR3 nucleotides: TGTGCCAGTAGGAGCAGCCCGGGACTCCAAGAGACCCAGTACTTC. Its protein is CASRSSPGLQETQYF. The chain links TRBV19 to TRBJ2-5; perhaps TRBD2 as D (6 bases). This CDR3 region has 15 residues. Germline loops: CDR1 LNHDA, CDR2 SQIVND (reference sequence). V was pared by 6 bases and J by 1 base, with 15 bases between.